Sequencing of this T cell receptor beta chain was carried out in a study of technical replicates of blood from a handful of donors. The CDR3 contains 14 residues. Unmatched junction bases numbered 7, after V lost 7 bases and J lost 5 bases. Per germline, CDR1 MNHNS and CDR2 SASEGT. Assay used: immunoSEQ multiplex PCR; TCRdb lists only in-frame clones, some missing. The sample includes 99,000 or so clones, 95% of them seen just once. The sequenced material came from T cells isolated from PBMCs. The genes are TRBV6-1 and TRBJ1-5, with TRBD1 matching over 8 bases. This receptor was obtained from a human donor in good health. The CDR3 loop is CASNSGTGDQPQHF. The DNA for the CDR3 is TGTGCCAGCAATTCCGGGACAGGAGATCAGCCCCAGCATTTT.